Presented here are 2 T cell receptor beta chains from one specimen sequenced in a study of liver allograft versus peripheral blood T cells. Study at large: T cell receptor repertoires in transplanted livers were compared with those in recipients' peripheral blood.

TCRdb redid the calling of the reads with MiXCR, one entry per CDR3 protein. This sample yields 8,300 or so distinct CDR3 sequences, of which roughly 17% are seen a single time; roughly 4.4% belongs to the top ten. The receptor source for this set is a human patient who had a liver transplant. Some T cells may be transferred from the graft donor.

The table lists this clonotype with a few counts. The V call is TRBV9, the J call TRBJ2-3; 8 nucleotides line up with TRBD2. The CDR3 is made up of 18 amino acids. Looked up from germline, CDR1 is SGDLS and CDR2 is YYNGEE. V was clipped by 0 bases and J by 6 bases; unmatched bases: 15. The CDR3 DNA sequence: TGTGCCAGCAGCGTAGGCCCTGTCGACGGGGGGGCAGGTGATACGCAGTATTTT. Its translation is CASSVGPVDGGAGDTQYF.

This clonotype has ten or more counts. The chain employs TRBV19 and TRBJ2-7, with a weak D call TRBD1 (6 bases). The CDR3 is 13 amino acids. CDR1 and CDR2 from the germline V gene are LNHDA and SQIVND (reference sequence). The germline V and J ends were trimmed by 10 bases and 6 bases, with 19 bases remaining between them. The CDR3 sequence: CATSAHRVVEQYF. CDR3 DNA: TGTGCCACCTCTGCCCACAGGGTCGTCGAGCAGTACTTC.